This T cell receptor beta chain was recorded in a study of T cell responses to AZD1222 COVID-19 vaccine. Broader study findings: Clonal diversity was possibly underestimated; the donors were predominantly white British and more often female. Unmutated variant regions are reportedly the target of nearly half of TCRs that are spike-specific. Just six people given AZD1222 tested seropositive at baseline.

V lost 3 bases, J lost 6 bases, and 6 bases lay in between. Germline V gene data show CDR1 as SGDLS and CDR2 as YYNGEE. The CDR3 has 12 amino acids. Clones were sequenced by immunoSEQ multiplex PCR, and TCRdb holds only the in-frame ones, with some missing. The sample lists around 50,000 clones; 75% to 90% were seen once. Concerning this clone: The antigen remains undetermined.

The receptor was isolated from an adult in good health. The specimen was peripheral blood, collected on day 0 of AZD1222 vaccination. V is TRBV9 and J is TRBJ2-2; D gene unclear. The CDR3 bases are TGTGCCAGCAGCGCCGAGTCCGGGGAGCTGTTTTTT. Its protein is CASSAESGELFF.